This TCR beta chain was captured in a study of CD8 T cells in ankylosing spondylitis. Study results and limitations: A motif in TCR beta, a set of about eight highly homologous variants, appeared characteristic of ankylosing spondylitis blood. Past studies reported some motif variants in reactive arthritis synovial fluid and blood.

Quantitative 5'-RACE with molecular barcodes generated TCR beta libraries. Each CDR3 protein is one row after TCRdb ran MiXCR on the 5' RACE reads. Of some 140,000 distinct CDR3 sequences listed, approximately 9.2% are singletons. In this sample, this clonotype turned up many times. The antigen is undetermined. This sequence originates from a male donor with ankylosing spondylitis. The sequencing sample was made of synovial fluid, either unsorted or a sorted T cell fraction (not recorded which).

CDR3 nucleotides: TGTGCCAGCAGCCCACCGGAGGAATTCGCGAGGCCCCAGCATTTT. Amino acids: CASSPPEEFARPQHF. The chain uses TRBV7-8 and TRBJ1-5, with unresolved D. This CDR3 region has 15 residues. V lost 5 bases, J lost 9 bases, and 20 bases lay in between. CDR1 is SGHVS and CDR2 is FQNEAQ in the germline V gene.